This T cell receptor beta chain came from a study of graft-versus-host responses after intestinal transplantation. On the study more broadly: Recipients underwent multivisceral, liver-intestinal, or isolated intestinal transplants. Induction using anti-thymocyte globulin, followed by tacrolimus and steroids for 3 to 4 years, was given to all recipients.

V was pared by 4 bases and J by 2 bases, with 14 bases between. This CDR3 is built from 16 residues. Germline loops: CDR1 SGHNT, CDR2 YENEEA. Study-level results: The study associated peak circulating GvH clone levels with early post-transplant HvG declines.

Assay used: immunoSEQ multiplex PCR; TCRdb lists only in-frame clones, some missing. The sample yields 84,000 or so clones, about 93% seen once. This clone has only one observation. The target antigen is unknown. The chain couples TRBV11-3 to TRBJ2-2; D is undetermined. The receptor was derived from a human donor who was the organ donor for an intestinal transplant. Sequencing was performed on unstimulated CD8+ T cells sorted from spleen or lymph node cells, taken before transplant. This chain's CDR3 is CASSYLAVINTGELFF. The CDR3 DNA reads as TGTGCCAGCAGCTACCTTGCGGTTATAAACACCGGGGAGCTGTTTTTT.